This T cell receptor (beta chain) derives from a study of blood T cell repertoires in COVID-19. Study-wide context: Acute and convalescent COVID-19 samples came from the United States, Italy and Spain. Sources were T cells, B-cell-depleted T cells, or PBMCs; the material itself was cDNA or gDNA.

It was during active infection that Seattle patients were enrolled and then longitudinally followed. As originally analysed: Amplification of reference gene primers provided the estimated nucleated cell counts. The repertoire was sequenced with immunoSEQ multiplex PCR; TCRdb's copy has only in-frame clones and lacks some. The V and J calls and the clone size are those of that table, but D and trimming were determined from the DNA. The sample lists 150,000 to 200,000 clones, roughly three quarters occurring once. CDR3 length: 16 amino acids. The V call is TRBV21-1, the J call TRBJ2-3; the table calls TRBD2, which could not be checked here. TRBV21-1 is a recognized pseudogene. This clonotype was sampled from a woman older than 75 with COVID-19, enrolled during active disease. The sequencing sample was made of peripheral blood. The CDR3 is CASGGSSGHSTDTQYF. The CDR3 coding sequence is TGTGCCAGCGGCGGGTCTAGCGGGCATAGCACAGATACGCAGTATTTT.